This T cell receptor beta chain emerged from a study of CD8 T cells in ankylosing spondylitis. Each CDR3 protein is one row after TCRdb ran MiXCR on the 5' RACE reads. This sample has approximately 24,000 distinct CDR3 sequences, with just over 2.5% found just once. Regarding the study as a whole: Reactive arthritis synovial fluid and blood were previously reported to contain some motif variants.

The CDR3 sequence is 13 residues long. Germline CDR1 SGDLS, CDR2 YYNGEE. J gave up 8 bases and V 3 bases, and 7 bases lay outside the gene matches. This clonotype was seen at least ten times. Its specificity is unknown. This clonotype was sampled from a female donor with ankylosing spondylitis or in good health (not recorded which). Sample: blood, either unsorted or a sorted T cell fraction (not recorded which). This chain links TRBV9 with TRBJ1-2; 7 bases line up with TRBD1. The CDR3: CASSDEGARGYTF. The CDR3 nucleotides are TGTGCCAGCAGCGATGAGGGGGCGCGCGGCTACACCTTC.